This entry is about one T cell receptor beta chain. These data come from a study of monozygotic twins with inflammatory bowel disease. Sampling involved one blood draw (2.5 ml) for every donor. UMIs with a 6-nucleotide sample barcode were added by template switching. TCRdb re-called the 5' RACE reads; every CDR3 protein appears as one record, without DNA. The table for this sample gives approximately 400,000 distinct CDR3 sequences. CDR1 ENHRY and CDR2 SYGVKD come from the germline V gene. CDR3 length equals 15 residues. The chain employs TRBV10-3 and TRBJ2-3; TCRdb picks TRBD1, but there is no DNA to check that call. The receptor's source is a human donor with ulcerative colitis or Crohn's disease, or a healthy co-twin of an affected twin (not recorded which). Sequencing was performed on blood. CDR3 amino acids: CAISAGQGDTDTQYF.